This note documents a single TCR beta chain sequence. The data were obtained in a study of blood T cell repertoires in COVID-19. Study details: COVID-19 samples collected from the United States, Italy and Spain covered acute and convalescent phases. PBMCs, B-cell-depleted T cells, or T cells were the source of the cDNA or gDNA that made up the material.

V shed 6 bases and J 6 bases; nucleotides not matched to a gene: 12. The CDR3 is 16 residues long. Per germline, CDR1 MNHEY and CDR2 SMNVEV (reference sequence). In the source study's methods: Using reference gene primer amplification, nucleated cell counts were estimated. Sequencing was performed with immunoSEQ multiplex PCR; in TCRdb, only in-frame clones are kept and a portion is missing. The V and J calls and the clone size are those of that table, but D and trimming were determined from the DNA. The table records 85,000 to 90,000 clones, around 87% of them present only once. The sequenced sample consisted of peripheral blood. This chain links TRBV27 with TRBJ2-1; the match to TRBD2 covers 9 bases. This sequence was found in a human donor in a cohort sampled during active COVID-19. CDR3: CASSGTSRDNGNEQFF. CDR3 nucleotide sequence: TGTGCCAGCAGCGGGACTAGCAGAGATAATGGCAATGAGCAGTTCTTC.